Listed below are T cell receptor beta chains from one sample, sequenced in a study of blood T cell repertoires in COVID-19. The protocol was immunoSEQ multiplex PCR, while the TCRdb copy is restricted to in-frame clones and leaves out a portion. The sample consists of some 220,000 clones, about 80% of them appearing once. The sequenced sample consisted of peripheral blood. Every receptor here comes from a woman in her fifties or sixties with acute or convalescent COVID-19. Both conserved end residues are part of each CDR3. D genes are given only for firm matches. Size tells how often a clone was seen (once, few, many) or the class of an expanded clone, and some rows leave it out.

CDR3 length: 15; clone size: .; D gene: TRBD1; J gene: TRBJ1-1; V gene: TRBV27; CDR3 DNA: TGTGCCAGCAGTCAGAGACAGGGGGTGTCCACTGAAGCTTTCTTT; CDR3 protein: CASSQRQGVSTEAFF
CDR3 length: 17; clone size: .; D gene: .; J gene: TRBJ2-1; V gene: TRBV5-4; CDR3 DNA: TGTGCCAGCAGCTTGGGGGGTTCCACTAGTACCTACAATGAGCAGTTCTTC; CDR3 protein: CASSLGGSTSTYNEQFF
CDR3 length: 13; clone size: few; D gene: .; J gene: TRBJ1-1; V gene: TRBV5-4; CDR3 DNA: TGTGCCAGCAGCCCGTGGACAGCTGTCGAAGCTTTCTTT; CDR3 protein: CASSPWTAVEAFF
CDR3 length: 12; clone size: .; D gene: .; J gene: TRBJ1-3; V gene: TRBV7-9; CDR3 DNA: TGTGCCAGCACCCCGGGGGGAAACACCATATATTTT; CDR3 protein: CASTPGGNTIYF
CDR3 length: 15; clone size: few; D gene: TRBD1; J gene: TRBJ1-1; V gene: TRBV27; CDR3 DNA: TGTGCCAGCAGTTTCTGGAACGACAGGGGCACTGAAGCTTTCTTT; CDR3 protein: CASSFWNDRGTEAFF
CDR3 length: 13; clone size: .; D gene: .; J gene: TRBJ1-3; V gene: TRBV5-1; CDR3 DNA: TGCGCCAGCAGCTCCAGGGCTGGAAACACCATATATTTT; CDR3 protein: CASSSRAGNTIYF
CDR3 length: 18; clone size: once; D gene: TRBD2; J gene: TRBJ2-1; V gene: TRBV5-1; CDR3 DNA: TGCGCCAGCAGCGGCGGGACTAGCGGGTCCTCCGCCTACAATGAGCAGTTCTTC; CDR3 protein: CASSGGTSGSSAYNEQFF
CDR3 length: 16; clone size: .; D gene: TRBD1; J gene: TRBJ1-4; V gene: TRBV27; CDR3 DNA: TGTGCCAGCAGCCGACGCCGGGACAGGGGATTTGAAAAACTGTTTTTT; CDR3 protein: CASSRRRDRGFEKLFF
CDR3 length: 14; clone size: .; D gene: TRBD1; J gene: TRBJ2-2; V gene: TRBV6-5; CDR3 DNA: TGTGCCAGCAGTTACAGCAGGGGGCCCGGGGAGCTGTTTTTT; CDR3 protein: CASSYSRGPGELFF
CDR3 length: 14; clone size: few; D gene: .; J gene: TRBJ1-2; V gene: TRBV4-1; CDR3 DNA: TGCGCCAGCAGCCAGTCGACAGGAAGCTATGGCTACACCTTC; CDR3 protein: CASSQSTGSYGYTF
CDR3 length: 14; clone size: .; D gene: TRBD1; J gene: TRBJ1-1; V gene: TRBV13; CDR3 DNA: TGTGCCAGCAGCCGACAGGGGGCAGCAGCTGAAGCTTTCTTT; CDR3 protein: CASSRQGAAAEAFF
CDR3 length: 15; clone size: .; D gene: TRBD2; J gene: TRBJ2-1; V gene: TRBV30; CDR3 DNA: TGTGCCTGGACCGACCTGGCGGGGGGTGTTTATGAGCAGTTCTTC; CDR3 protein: CAWTDLAGGVYEQFF
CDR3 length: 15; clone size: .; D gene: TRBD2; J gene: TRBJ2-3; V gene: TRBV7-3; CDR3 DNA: TGTGCCAGCAGCATAGGACTAGCGAGCACAGATACGCAGTATTTT; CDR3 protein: CASSIGLASTDTQYF
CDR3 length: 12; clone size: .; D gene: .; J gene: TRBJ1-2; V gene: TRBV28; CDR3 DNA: TGTGCCAGCAGCCCCCTCGGCTATGGCTACACCTTC; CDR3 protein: CASSPLGYGYTF
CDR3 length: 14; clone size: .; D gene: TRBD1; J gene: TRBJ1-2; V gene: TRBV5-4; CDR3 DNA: TGTGCCATCCCTGGGGGGACAGCTAACTATGGCTACACCTTC; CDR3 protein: CAIPGGTANYGYTF
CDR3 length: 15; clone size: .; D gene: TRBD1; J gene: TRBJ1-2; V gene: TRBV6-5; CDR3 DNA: TGTGCCAGCAGTTACGCCGGGACAGGGGCCGATGGCTACACCTTC; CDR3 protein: CASSYAGTGADGYTF
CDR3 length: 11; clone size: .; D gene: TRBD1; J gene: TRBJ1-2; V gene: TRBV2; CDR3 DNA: TGTGCCAGGAAGGACAGGGAAGGCTACACCTTC; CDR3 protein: CARKDREGYTF
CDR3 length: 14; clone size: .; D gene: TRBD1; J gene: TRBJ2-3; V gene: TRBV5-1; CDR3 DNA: TGCGCCAGCAGGGGACGGCAGGGGGCCGGTACGCAGTATTTT; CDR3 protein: CASRGRQGAGTQYF
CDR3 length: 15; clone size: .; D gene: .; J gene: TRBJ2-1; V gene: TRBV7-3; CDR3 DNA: TGTGCCAGCAGCTTAAGCCTAGCCTCCCACAATGAGCAGTTCTTC; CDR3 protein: CASSLSLASHNEQFF
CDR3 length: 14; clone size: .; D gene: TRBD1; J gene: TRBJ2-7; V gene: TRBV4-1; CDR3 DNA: TGCGCCAGCAGCCAAAGACAGGGGGGCTACGAGCAGTACTTC; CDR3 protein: CASSQRQGGYEQYF
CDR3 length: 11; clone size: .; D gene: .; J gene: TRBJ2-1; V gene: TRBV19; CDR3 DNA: TGTGCCAGTAGTATGGGGGGTGAGCAGTTCTTC; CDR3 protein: CASSMGGEQFF
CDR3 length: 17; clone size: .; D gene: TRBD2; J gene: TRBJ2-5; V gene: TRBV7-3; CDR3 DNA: TGTGCCAGCAGCTTAGGGATTGAGCGGGGCTTCCTAGAGACCCAGTACTTC; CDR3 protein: CASSLGIERGFLETQYF
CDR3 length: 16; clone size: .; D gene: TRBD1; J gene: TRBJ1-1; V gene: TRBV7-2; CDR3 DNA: TGTGCCAGCAGCTTAGACACGGGACAGATGAACACTGAAGCTTTCTTT; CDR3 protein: CASSLDTGQMNTEAFF
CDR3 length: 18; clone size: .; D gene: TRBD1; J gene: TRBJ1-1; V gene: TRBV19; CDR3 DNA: TGTGCCAGTAGTATAGAGTCGTCTAGGGGGCGCCTTCAGGGTGAAGCTTTCTTT; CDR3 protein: CASSIESSRGRLQGEAFF
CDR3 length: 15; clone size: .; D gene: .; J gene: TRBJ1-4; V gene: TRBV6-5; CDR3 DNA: TGTGCCAGCAGTCCAGGCACAGCCTCTTTAGAAAAACTGTTTTTT; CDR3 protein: CASSPGTASLEKLFF
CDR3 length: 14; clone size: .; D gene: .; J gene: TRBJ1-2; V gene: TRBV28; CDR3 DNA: TGTGCCAGCAGTTCCGCCGGGACTAACTATGGCTACACCTTC; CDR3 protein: CASSSAGTNYGYTF
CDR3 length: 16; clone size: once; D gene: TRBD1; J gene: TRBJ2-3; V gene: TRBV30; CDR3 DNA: TGTGCCTGCCTAGTCCATGGGACAGGGAGAGGAGATACGCAGTATTTT; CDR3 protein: CACLVHGTGRGDTQYF
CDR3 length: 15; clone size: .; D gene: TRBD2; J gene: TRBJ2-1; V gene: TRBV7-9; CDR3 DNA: TGTGCCAGCAGCCCAGGGACTAGACTTGGGGATGAGCAGTTCTTC; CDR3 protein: CASSPGTRLGDEQFF
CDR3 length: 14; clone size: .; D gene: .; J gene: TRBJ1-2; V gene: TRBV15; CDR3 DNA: TGTGCCACCAGCAGACCATTGGGGGGGGATGGCTACACCTTC; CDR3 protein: CATSRPLGGDGYTF
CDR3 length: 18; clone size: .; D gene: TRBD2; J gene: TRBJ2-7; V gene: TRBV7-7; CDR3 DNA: TGTGCCAGCAGCTTAGGACCTCCCCTAGCGGGGGGCTCCTACGAGCAGTACTTC; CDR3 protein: CASSLGPPLAGGSYEQYF
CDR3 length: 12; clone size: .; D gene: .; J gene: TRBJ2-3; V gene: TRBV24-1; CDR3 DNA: TGTGCCACCAGTGCTAGCACAGATACGCAGTATTTT; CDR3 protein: CATSASTDTQYF
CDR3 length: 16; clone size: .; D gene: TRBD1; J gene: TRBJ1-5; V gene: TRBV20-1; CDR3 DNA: TGCAGTGCTAGTAGTCAGGGGGGACTTAGCAATCAGCCCCAGCATTTT; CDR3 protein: CSASSQGGLSNQPQHF
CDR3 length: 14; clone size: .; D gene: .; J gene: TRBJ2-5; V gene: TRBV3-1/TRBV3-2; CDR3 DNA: TGTGCCAGCAGCCAAGATAGCATCGGAGAGACCCAGTACTTC; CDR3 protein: CASSQDSIGETQYF
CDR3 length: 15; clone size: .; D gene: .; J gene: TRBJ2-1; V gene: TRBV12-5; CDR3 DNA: TGTGCTAGTGGTTTGGGCCGGACAGAACTCAATGAGCAGTTCTTC; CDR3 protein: CASGLGRTELNEQFF
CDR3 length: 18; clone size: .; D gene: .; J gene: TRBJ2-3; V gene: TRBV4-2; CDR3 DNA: TGTGCCAGCAGCCAAGACCCCAGTGGCCCCATTAGCACAGATACGCAGTATTTT; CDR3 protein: CASSQDPSGPISTDTQYF
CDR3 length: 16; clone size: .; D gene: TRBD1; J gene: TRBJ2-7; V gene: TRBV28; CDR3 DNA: TGTGCCAGCAGCCTAAGACAGGGGGCACAATACTACGAGCAGTACTTC; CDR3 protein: CASSLRQGAQYYEQYF
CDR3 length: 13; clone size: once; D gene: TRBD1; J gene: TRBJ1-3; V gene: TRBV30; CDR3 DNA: TGTGCCTGGACAGGGGGAGGTGGAAACACCATATATTTT; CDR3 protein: CAWTGGGGNTIYF
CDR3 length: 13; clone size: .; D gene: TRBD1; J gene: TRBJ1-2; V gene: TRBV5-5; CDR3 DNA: TGTGCCAGCAGCCCGGACAGGACAGATGGCTACACCTTC; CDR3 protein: CASSPDRTDGYTF
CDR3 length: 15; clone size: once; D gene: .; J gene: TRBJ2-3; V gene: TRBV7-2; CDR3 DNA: TGTGCCAGCAGGCTGGGGGCAACTAGCACAGATACGCAGTATTTT; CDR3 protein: CASRLGATSTDTQYF
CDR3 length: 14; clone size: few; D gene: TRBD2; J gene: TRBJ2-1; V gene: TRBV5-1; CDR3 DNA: TGCGCCAGCAGCTATAGCGGGGGGGCGAATGAGCAGTTCTTC; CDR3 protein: CASSYSGGANEQFF
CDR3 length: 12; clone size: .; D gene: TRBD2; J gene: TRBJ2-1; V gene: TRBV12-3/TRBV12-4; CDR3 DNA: TGTGCCAGCAGCCTCGGGGCGGGAGGGTATTTCTTC; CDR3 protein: CASSLGAGGYFF
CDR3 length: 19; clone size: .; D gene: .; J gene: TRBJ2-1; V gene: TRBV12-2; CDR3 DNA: TGTGCAAGTCGCCGCGGCGGGGGATGGTGCAGGAGTACCTACAATGAGCAGTTCTTC; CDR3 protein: CASRRGGGWCRSTYNEQFF
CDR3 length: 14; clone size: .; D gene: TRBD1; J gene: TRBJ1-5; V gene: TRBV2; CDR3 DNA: TGTGCCAGCAGGGGACAGGGGCTCGGGCAGCCCCAGCATTTT; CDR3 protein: CASRGQGLGQPQHF
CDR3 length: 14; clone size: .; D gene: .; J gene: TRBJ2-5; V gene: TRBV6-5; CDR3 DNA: TGTGCCAGCAGTTACGTGGGGCACCAAGAGACCCAGTACTTC; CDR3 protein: CASSYVGHQETQYF
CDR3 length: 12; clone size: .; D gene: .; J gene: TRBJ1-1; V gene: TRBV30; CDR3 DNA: TGTGCCTGGAGCAGGGAAAACACTGAAGCTTTCTTT; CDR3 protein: CAWSRENTEAFF
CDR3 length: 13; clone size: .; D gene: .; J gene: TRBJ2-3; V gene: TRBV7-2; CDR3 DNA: TGTGCCAGCAGCTTTCGGGAAGGGGATACGCAGTATTTT; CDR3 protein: CASSFREGDTQYF
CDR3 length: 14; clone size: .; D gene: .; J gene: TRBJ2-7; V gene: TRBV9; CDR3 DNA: TGTGCCAGCAGCGTAGGAGGAGAAAACTACGAGCAGTACTTC; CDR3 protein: CASSVGGENYEQYF
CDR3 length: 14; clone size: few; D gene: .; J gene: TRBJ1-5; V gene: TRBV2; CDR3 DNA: TGTGCCAGCACCCAGGCTACAGGTAATCAGCCCCAGCATTTT; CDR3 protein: CASTQATGNQPQHF
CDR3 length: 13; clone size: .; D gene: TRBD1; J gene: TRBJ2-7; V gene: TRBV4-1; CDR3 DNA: TGCGCCAGCAGCGGGACAGCCTTCTACGAGCAGTACTTC; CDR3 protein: CASSGTAFYEQYF
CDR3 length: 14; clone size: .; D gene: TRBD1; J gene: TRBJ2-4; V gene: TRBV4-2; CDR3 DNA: TGTGCCAGCAGCCTCCGGACAGGGTCAAACATTCAGTACTTC; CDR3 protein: CASSLRTGSNIQYF
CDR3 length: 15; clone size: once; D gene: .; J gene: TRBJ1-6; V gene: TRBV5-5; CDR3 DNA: TGTGCCAGCAGCTTGGGTGGGGCCGGTAATTCACCCCTCCACTTT; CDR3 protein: CASSLGGAGNSPLHF
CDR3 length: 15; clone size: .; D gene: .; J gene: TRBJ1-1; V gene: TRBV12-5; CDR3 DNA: TGTGCTAGTGGTCCGGGGAGGAAGGGAGACACTGAAGCTTTCTTT; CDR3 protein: CASGPGRKGDTEAFF
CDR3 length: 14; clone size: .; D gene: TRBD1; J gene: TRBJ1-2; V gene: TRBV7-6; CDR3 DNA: TGTGCCAGCGGGGGGGGACAGGGGAACTATGGCTACACCTTC; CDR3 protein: CASGGGQGNYGYTF
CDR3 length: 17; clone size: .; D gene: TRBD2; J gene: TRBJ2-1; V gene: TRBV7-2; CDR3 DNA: TGTGCCAGCAGCTCACCTCCTAGCGGGAGCTCCTACAATGAGCAGTTCTTC; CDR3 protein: CASSSPPSGSSYNEQFF
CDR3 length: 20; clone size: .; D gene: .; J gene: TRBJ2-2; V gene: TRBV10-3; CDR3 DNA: TGTGCCATCAGAATTGCCCGCAGGGGAGCGGGGAATAGAGGAACCGGGGAGCTGTTTTTT; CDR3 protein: CAIRIARRGAGNRGTGELFF